One sample yielded the 20 T cell receptor beta chains listed below, sequenced in a study of T-cell memory formation after mild COVID-19. TCRdb analysed the 5' RACE reads with MiXCR anew, one entry per CDR3 protein. This table holds hundreds of thousands of distinct CDR3 sequences, more than 15% found once. Material for sequencing was PBMCs or a T cell subset sorted from them (not recorded which). These receptors came from a man younger than 35 who had mild COVID-19 (a few samples of this study predate the infection). Cell type and time point are not known.

This chain links TRBV29-1 with TRBJ2-7, with D possibly TRBD2 on 6 matching bases. The V end lost 4 bases, the J end lost 1 base, and 8 bases lay between the germline ends. Germline CDR1 is SQVTM and CDR2 is ANQGSEA. CDR3 length: 12 residues. The CDR3, as DNA: TGCAGCGTTGGGGGGGATTCCTACGAGCAGTACTTC. Translated, it gives CSVGGDSYEQYF.

This clonotype was seen a handful of times. This chain connects TRBV5-1 to TRBJ2-4, with TRBD2 as a possible D gene (5 bases). CDR3 length: 16 amino acids. V dropped 0 bases and J dropped 2 bases, with 12 bases sitting between them. CDR1 is SGHRS, CDR2 YFSETQ, per germline. The CDR3 spells CASSLDNPGTKNIQYF. DNA for the CDR3: TGCGCCAGCAGCTTGGACAACCCGGGAACCAAAAACATTCAGTACTTC.

The CDR3 loop reads CAWSAVNNQPQHF. CDR3 bases: TGTGCCTGGAGTGCCGTTAATAATCAGCCCCAGCATTTT. This chain joins TRBV30 and TRBJ1-5; D gene unclear. Germline V gene lookup returns CDR1 GTSNPN and CDR2 SVGIG (reference sequence). There are 13 residues in the CDR3. V lost 1 base, J lost 4 bases, and 8 bases lay in between.

This chain joins TRBV20-1 and TRBJ1-1; 9 positions match TRBD1. Trimming at V came to 0 bases and at J to 7 bases, leaving 12 bases not matched to a gene. Germline CDR1 DFQATT, CDR2 SNEGSKA (reference sequence). The CDR3 has 16 amino acids. The chain's CDR3 is CSARDRDRAHSFEAFF. In DNA, the CDR3 is TGCAGTGCTAGAGATCGGGACAGGGCACATTCATTTGAAGCTTTCTTT.

The V and J genes are TRBV20-1 and TRBJ2-7, with D perhaps TRBD2 (7 bases). V was shortened by 7 bases and J by 1 base, with 17 bases between the two germline ends. In germline, CDR1 is DFQATT, CDR2 SNEGSKA (reference sequence). The CDR3 spans 14 residues. The DNA for the CDR3 is TGCAGTGTGGTGGCGGGGGCCGCTTCCTACGAGCAGTACTTC. Protein product: CSVVAGAASYEQYF.

This clonotype came up a few times. The chain has TRBV3-1 and TRBJ1-2; TRBD1 is a possible D gene (5 bases). The CDR3 loop spans 16 amino acids. V dropped 4 bases and J dropped 8 bases, with 23 bases sitting between them. Germline values: CDR1 LGHDT, CDR2 YNNKEL (reference sequence). For the CDR3, the DNA is TGTGCCAGCAGCCCCCGAAGCCAGGGATTAGAGCCGGGCTACACCTTC. This sequence encodes CASSPRSQGLEPGYTF.

V is TRBV7-2 and J is TRBJ1-5; 7 bases are shared with TRBD1. The CDR3 is 16 residues long. Germline V gene data show CDR1 as SGHTA and CDR2 as FQGNSA. V lost 4 bases to trimming and J lost 0 bases; unmatched junction nucleotides: 6. In DNA form, the CDR3 reads TGTGCCAGCAGCTCTTACAGGGGCGATAGCAATCAGCCCCAGCATTTT. This gives the protein CASSSYRGDSNQPQHF.

This clonotype turned up a few times. V is TRBV13 and J is TRBJ2-1; TRBD2 matches 8 bases. Losses at the gene ends were 3 bases for V and 4 bases for J; bases not matched to a gene: 2. This CDR3 has 14 amino acids. The germline V gene encodes CDR1 PRHDT and CDR2 FYEKMQ (reference sequence). CDR3 sequence: CASSLGTSYNEQFF. The CDR3 DNA sequence: TGTGCCAGCAGCTTGGGGACTAGTTACAATGAGCAGTTCTTC.

The chain links TRBV12-3 or TRBV12-4 to TRBJ1-5, with D maybe TRBD1 (6 bases). Trimming removed 6 bases from V and 6 bases from J, with 15 bases in between. This CDR3 has 14 amino acids. This CDR3 reads CASRGGQLTQPQHF. In DNA, the CDR3 is TGTGCCAGCAGGGGGGGGCAGCTGACTCAGCCCCAGCATTTT.

This clonotype was detected only a few times. This CDR3 reads CAIRRGASGDTDTQYF. CDR3 nucleotides: TGTGCCATCAGGAGGGGGGCTAGCGGGGACACAGATACGCAGTATTTT. The rearrangement joins TRBV10-3 to TRBJ2-3; 9 bases align to TRBD2. The CDR3 covers 16 residues. Trimming took 6 bases from V and 2 from J; bases not matched to a gene: 9. Germline V gene sequence: CDR1 ENHRY, CDR2 SYGVKD.

V gene TRBV15 combines with J gene TRBJ2-3, with D possibly TRBD1 on 6 matching bases. Per the germline V gene, CDR1 is LNHNV and CDR2 is YYDKDF (reference sequence). The CDR3 contains 13 residues. Trimming shortened V by 6 bases and J by 6 bases, and 13 bases separated the two germline ends. CDR3: CATSGQSRDTQYF. DNA for the CDR3: TGTGCCACCAGTGGACAGTCCAGGGATACGCAGTATTTT.

This clonotype appeared a few times. The chain employs TRBV20-1 and TRBJ2-5; TRBD2 might be the D (7 bases). CDR1 and CDR2 (germline): DFQATT, SNEGSKA (reference sequence). V lost 6 bases and J lost 7, with 12 bases in between. CDR3 length equals 11 residues. The CDR3 nucleotides read TGCAGTGCAGGAGGGGGGGTGACCCAGTACTTC. This codes for CSAGGGVTQYF.

This clonotype was counted between two and nine times. The gene calls are TRBV28 and TRBJ2-5, with D perhaps matching TRBD1 (5 bases). The CDR3 extends over 14 amino acids. CDR1 is MDHEN and CDR2 is SYDVKM in the germline V gene. V was clipped by 3 bases and J by 5 bases, with 13 bases between them. This CDR3 reads CASSFISSGETQYF. In DNA, the CDR3 is TGTGCCAGCAGTTTTATCTCGTCAGGGGAGACCCAGTACTTC.

This sequence joins TRBV13 and TRBJ2-1, with D possibly being TRBD1 or TRBD2 (5 bases each). Per the germline V gene, CDR1 is PRHDT and CDR2 is FYEKMQ (reference sequence). V lost 3 bases and J lost 9, with 18 bases in between. The CDR3 is 15 residues long. CDR3 nucleotide sequence: TGTGCCAGCAGCTTCGGACTGGGTTCCAGGGTTGAGCAGTTCTTC. Translation gives CASSFGLGSRVEQFF.

This clonotype was found many times. The rearrangement joins TRBV11-2 to TRBJ2-3, with 11 bases fitting TRBD2. This CDR3 comprises 14 residues. After removal of 2 bases from V and 5 bases from J, the junction contained 0 bases not matched to a gene. CDR1 SGHAT and CDR2 FQNNGV come from the germline V gene. CDR3 in DNA: TGTGCCAGCAGCTTACTAGCGGGGGGAGATACGCAGTATTTT. It encodes CASSLLAGGDTQYF.

The table lists this clonotype with many counts. The rearrangement links TRBV9 to TRBJ2-1; D gene uncertain. The V end was cut by 0 bases, the J end by 8 bases, with 12 bases between. This CDR3 is 14 amino acids long. Germline V gene sequence: CDR1 SGDLS, CDR2 YYNGEE. This chain's CDR3 is CASSVAWIWDEQFF. CDR3 DNA: TGTGCCAGCAGCGTAGCATGGATCTGGGATGAGCAGTTCTTC. The full variable domain, rest sourced from reference TRBV9 and TRBJ2-1, is DSGVTQTPKHLITATGQRVTLRCSPRSGDLSVYWYQQSLDQGLQFLIQYYNGEERAKGNILERFSAQQFPDLHSELNLSSLELGDSALYFCASSVAWIWDEQFFGPGTRLTVL.

The table lists this clonotype with a few counts. The rearrangement uses TRBV6-1 and TRBJ1-1, with D perhaps matching TRBD1 (6 bases). V was cut by 8 bases and J by 4 bases, with 14 bases left in between. Per the germline V gene, CDR1 is MNHNS and CDR2 is SASEGT. This CDR3 region has 13 residues. Here the CDR3 reads CASGNRALTEAFF. In DNA form, the CDR3 reads TGTGCCAGCGGCAACAGGGCGCTCACTGAAGCTTTCTTT.

This chain joins TRBV11-2 and TRBJ2-1, with 8 bases aligning to TRBD2. The CDR3 runs to 13 residues. CDR1 SGHAT and CDR2 FQNNGV come from the germline V gene. V trimming: 5 bases; J trimming: 7 bases; junction bases outside the gene matches: 4. Here the CDR3 reads CASSPTSVNEQFF. CDR3 sequence (DNA): TGTGCCAGCAGCCCGACTAGCGTGAATGAGCAGTTCTTC.

The chain is built from TRBV4-3 and TRBJ2-2; the D gene is possibly TRBD1 (5 bases). Trimming removed 2 bases from V and 4 bases from J, with 20 bases in between. The germline V gene has CDR1 LGHNA and CDR2 YSLEER. The CDR3 sequence is 18 residues long. The CDR3 DNA is TGCGCCAGCAGCCAAAACCAACAGGAGCTGGTGAGCACCGGGGAGCTGTTTTTT. Amino acid sequence: CASSQNQQELVSTGELFF.

This clonotype showed up many times. The J gene is TRBJ2-3, the V gene TRBV11-2, with D perhaps given as TRBD1 or TRBD2 (5 bases each). This CDR3 contains 16 residues. Trimming removed 5 bases at V and 2 bases at J, with 17 bases between. Germline loops: CDR1 SGHAT, CDR2 FQNNGV. CDR3 nucleotides: TGTGCCAGCAGCCCATGGGGACGAGAATCCACAGATACGCAGTATTTT. It specifies CASSPWGRESTDTQYF. The full variable domain, its missing parts supplied by reference TRBV11-2 and TRBJ2-3, is EAGVAQSPRYKIIEKRQSVAFWCNPISGHATLYWYQQILGQGPKLLIQFQNNGVVDDSQLPKDRFSAERLKGVDSTLKIQPAKLEDSAVYLCASSPWGRESTDTQYFGPGTRLTVL.